What follows is one TCR beta chain and its context. Its antigen is currently unknown. Sequenced by immunoSEQ multiplex PCR; TCRdb stores in-frame clones only, minus some. The top ten hold under 3% of the sample, which has about 14,000 clones, 60% to 85% seen once. This sample was taken from a study of neoadjuvant anti-PD-1 for oral cavity cancer. The study, taken as a whole, reports: Non-responders to neoadjuvant nivolumab had significantly more clonal PBMC T cells than responders. TCR analyses covered only a few patients per response group.

Indicated time point: after neoadjuvant nivolumab, at surgical resection. Stage II-IVA oral cavity squamous cell carcinoma was new and untreated by systemic or radiation therapy. Analysis of PBMCs was direct, with no culture step. The TCR comes from a person aged 35-79 years with oral cavity squamous cell carcinoma. Here the sequenced sample was PBMCs, taken after nivolumab (anti-PD-1) treatment.

CDR3 region: CASSTPGLSYEQYF. CDR3 in DNA: TGTGCCAGCAGCACCCCAGGGCTCTCCTACGAGCAGTACTTC. V and J are TRBV7-2 and TRBJ2-7; TRBD1 might be the D (5 bases). Germline V gives CDR1 SGHTA, CDR2 FQGNSA. CDR3 size: 14 residues. V lost 5 bases and J 0 bases, leaving 11 bases between the germline ends.